The clone carrying this TCR beta chain was seen once. This entry belongs to a study of OX40 agonist ivuxolimab in advanced cancers. Autoimmune disease history or systemic immunosuppression led to patients being barred. This CDR3 contains 15 residues. Germline V gives CDR1 LNHDA, CDR2 SQIVND (reference sequence). V shed 3 bases, J shed 6 bases, and the junction held 6 bases outside the gene matches. Profiled with immunoSEQ multiplex PCR; TCRdb holds only in-frame clones, not every one. Altogether approximately 65,000 clones are present, roughly 80% being singletons, with the ten largest covering roughly 10%.

The chain recombines TRBV19 with TRBJ2-1; 9 bases are shared with TRBD1. The specimen was CD4+ or CD8+ T cells sorted from blood, collected in a trial of the OX40 agonist ivuxolimab. This TCR was sampled from an adult with an advanced solid tumor such as melanoma, head and neck, liver or kidney cancer. Here the CDR3 reads CASSMGTGLPNEQFF. CDR3 coding DNA: TGTGCCAGTAGTATGGGGACAGGGCTACCCAATGAGCAGTTCTTC.